Shown below are 7 T cell receptor beta chains from a single sample sequenced in a study of T-cell reconstitution after alpha-beta-depleted transplantation in children. Unique molecular identifiers were incorporated into the prepared TCRbeta library. MiXCR was run by TCRdb on the PCR reads, yielding one entry per CDR3 protein. The top ten clones hold around 4% of a sample with roughly 610,000 distinct CDR3 sequences, about 10% of them seen once. The sample in question was PBMCs from the stem cell graft donor, obtained from the stem cell graft. These receptors all come from a human donor who donated a stem cell graft to a child with acute myeloid leukemia.

In its sample, this clonotype was seen a few times. This chain connects TRBV6-2 or TRBV6-3 to TRBJ2-3; TRBD2 matches at 12 bases. Germline-derived CDR1 and CDR2 are MNHEY and SVGEGT. V lost 1 base, J lost 5 bases, and 10 bases stayed unmatched. The CDR3 length is 18 residues. The CDR3 protein is CASSYLQTSGRGEDTQYF. As DNA, the CDR3 is TGTGCCAGCAGTTACTTACAGACTAGCGGGAGAGGAGAAGATACGCAGTATTTT.

This rearrangement joins TRBV20-1 to TRBJ1-6; D is undetermined. The CDR3 covers 15 residues. Trimming took 1 base from V and 7 from J, leaving 14 bases between them. CDR1 DFQATT and CDR2 SNEGSKA come from the germline V gene (reference sequence). The CDR3 region has the DNA TGCAGTGCTAGAGGCCAAGAGGGCTCCAATTCACCCCTCCACTTT. Encoded protein: CSARGQEGSNSPLHF.

This clonotype has at least ten counts. The J gene is TRBJ1-1, the V gene TRBV5-1, with 7 nucleotides matching TRBD1. Germline values: CDR1 SGHRS, CDR2 YFSETQ. The ends lost 0 bases at V and 4 bases at J; junction bases unmatched: 6. The CDR3 loop spans 15 amino acids. The CDR3 DNA sequence: TGCGCCAGCAGCTTGGTACTTGCAGGGGGCACTGAAGCTTTCTTT. Translating gives CASSLVLAGGTEAFF. The whole variable domain, filled in from reference TRBV5-1 and TRBJ1-1, reads KAGVTQTPRYLIKTRGQQVTLSCSPISGHRSVSWYQQTPGQGLQFLFEYFSETQRNKGNFPGRFSGRQFSNSRSEMNVSTLELGDSALYLCASSLVLAGGTEAFFGQGTRLTVV.

This clonotype was seen ten or more times. V is TRBV9 and J is TRBJ2-3; D tentatively reads TRBD1 or TRBD2 (5 bases each). Germline-derived CDR1 and CDR2 are SGDLS and YYNGEE. The CDR3 is 15 residues long. V dropped 9 bases and J dropped 1 base, with 18 bases sitting between them. DNA of the CDR3: TGTGCCACCAACGGGGCAGGACTTCGCACAGATACGCAGTATTTT. Its translation: CATNGAGLRTDTQYF.

There are many counts of this clonotype. CDR3 DNA sequence: TGTGCCAGCAGTTTAGGGACTAGTGGGGAGACCCAGTACTTC. This sequence encodes CASSLGTSGETQYF. This rearrangement joins TRBV27 to TRBJ2-5, with 8 nucleotides matching TRBD2. J lost 5 bases, V lost 2 bases, and 4 bases had no gene match. The CDR3 covers 14 residues. The germline CDR1 and CDR2 sequences are MNHEY and SMNVEV (reference sequence).

The chain joins TRBV2 to TRBJ2-7; 10 bases line up with TRBD2. Losses at the gene ends were 8 bases for V and 5 bases for J; bases not matched to a gene: 9. Per the germline V gene, CDR1 is SNHLY and CDR2 is FYNNEI. There are 14 residues in the CDR3. The CDR3 spells CASRASGSRNEQYF. The CDR3 region has the DNA TGTGCCAGCCGGGCTAGCGGGAGTAGGAACGAGCAGTACTTC.

J is TRBJ1-2 and V is TRBV7-3; possible D gene TRBD1, 5 bases. From germline, CDR1 is SGHTA and CDR2 FQGTGA. The CDR3 length is 15 residues. V was trimmed by 5 bases and J by 4 bases, leaving 17 bases between them. CDR3 in DNA: TGTGCCAGCAGCCCCGGGGCCGGTCCTTCCTATGGCTACACCTTC. This gives the protein CASSPGAGPSYGYTF.